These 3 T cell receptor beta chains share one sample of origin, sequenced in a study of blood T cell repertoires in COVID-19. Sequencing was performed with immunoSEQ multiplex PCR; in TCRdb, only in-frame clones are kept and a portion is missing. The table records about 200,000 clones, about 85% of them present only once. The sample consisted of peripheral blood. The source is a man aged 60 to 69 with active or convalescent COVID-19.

DNA for the CDR3: TGTGCCAGCAGCCCGAGGGATGGCACTGAAGCTTTCTTT. Its translation is CASSPRDGTEAFF. The chain recombines TRBV11-3 with TRBJ1-1, with D uncertain. V lost 5 bases and J lost 4, with 11 bases in between. CDR1 is SGHNT, CDR2 YENEEA, per germline. The CDR3 is 13 amino acids.

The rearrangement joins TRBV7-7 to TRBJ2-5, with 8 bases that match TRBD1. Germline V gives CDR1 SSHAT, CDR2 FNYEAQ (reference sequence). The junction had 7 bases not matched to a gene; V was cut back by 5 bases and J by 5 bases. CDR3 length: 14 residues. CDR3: CASSPQGASETQYF. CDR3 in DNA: TGTGCCAGCAGCCCCCAGGGGGCAAGTGAGACCCAGTACTTC.

CDR3 residues: CASSLSGNSYEQYF. The CDR3 DNA reads TGTGCCAGCAGCTTATCAGGGAACTCCTACGAGCAGTACTTC. This rearrangement joins TRBV7-3 to TRBJ2-7, with a weak D call TRBD1 (5 bases). The CDR3 has 14 residues. CDR1 and CDR2 from the germline V gene are SGHTA and FQGTGA. Trimming took 2 bases from V and 0 from J, leaving 8 bases between them.